This TCR beta chain was observed in a study of blood T cells in healthy people across ages. Whole-study context: T cells yielded about one barcoded beta molecule per two cells through template switching.

The second PCR ran about 6 to 12 cycles with a sample-barcoded 5' primer and J-beta primers. MiXCR, applied by TCRdb to the 5' RACE reads, yields one record per CDR3 protein. The repertoire holds approximately 780,000 distinct CDR3 sequences, approximately 24% seen once, with 3% in the top ten. Donation came from healthy Caucasian individuals in Russia who were aged 6 to 90. The CDR3 has 12 residues. The germline V gene has CDR1 LGHNT and CDR2 FRNRAP. These data are also associated with another study on T cells of mothers and their children. That study reports: The study obtained over 9 million TCR beta CDR3 reads per mother and some 3 million per child.

The chain employs TRBV12-5 and TRBJ2-5; 9 bases fit TRBD1. The DNA end is a closer match to TRBJ2-1, so the J assignment may be wrong. Sequenced sample: blood. This receptor was identified in a boy between 10 and 17 years old in good health. The CDR3 reads CASGLGTGEQFF. CDR3 coding DNA: TGTGCTAGTGGTTTAGGGACAGGGGAGCAGTTCTTC.